Each of the 9 T cell receptor beta chains below was sequenced from the same sample in a study of T-cell reconstitution after alpha-beta-depleted transplantation in children. Unique molecular identifiers tagged the TCRbeta library. From the PCR reads, TCRdb called clonotypes with MiXCR, one entry per CDR3 protein. The profile shows 350,000 to 450,000 distinct CDR3 sequences, roughly 20% of them singletons. This sample comprised PBMCs from the stem cell graft donor, obtained from the stem cell graft. The receptors here all came from a human donor who donated a stem cell graft to a child with acute myeloid leukemia.

This sequence joins TRBV5-8 and TRBJ2-7; TRBD1 matches 7 bases. Trimming removed 2 bases from V and 7 bases from J; junction bases left unmatched: 15. Germline V gene data show CDR1 as SGHTS and CDR2 as YDEGEE. This CDR3 spans 16 amino acids. The CDR3 coding sequence is TGTGCCAGCAGCTTCGGGACAGATTCTTTGCTAGTGGAGCAGTACTTC. Encoded protein: CASSFGTDSLLVEQYF. The whole variable domain, filled in from reference TRBV5-8 and TRBJ2-7, reads EAGVTQSPTHLIKTRGQQATLRCSPISGHTSVYWYQQALGLGLQFLLWYDEGEERNRGNFPPRFSGRQFPNYSSELNVNALELEDSALYLCASSFGTDSLLVEQYFGPGTRLTVT.

There are many counts of this clonotype. V is TRBV20-1 and J is TRBJ2-1; 12 nucleotides align to TRBD2. The CDR3 is made up of 14 amino acids. Germline CDR1 is DFQATT and CDR2 is SNEGSKA (reference sequence). CDR3 protein: CSARTSGTYNEQFF. Here the CDR3 DNA reads TGCAGCGCACGGACTAGCGGGACCTACAATGAGCAGTTCTTC.

The table lists this clonotype with many counts. The chain combines TRBV12-3 or TRBV12-4 with TRBJ2-2; D not resolved. The CDR3 runs 15 residues. Trimming stripped 6 bases from V and 0 bases from J, with 11 bases between. CDR3 loop: CASSFRSANTGELFF. The CDR3, as DNA: TGTGCCAGCAGCTTTAGATCGGCGAACACCGGGGAGCTGTTTTTT.

This clonotype was found a few times. The chain recombines TRBV5-4 with TRBJ2-7, with D maybe TRBD2 (6 bases). Germline CDR1 reads SGHNT; CDR2 reads YYREEE (reference sequence). The CDR3 loop spans 15 amino acids. V gave up 4 bases and J gave up 5 bases, with 19 bases separating them. The chain's CDR3 is CASSRSFGSGDEQYF. The CDR3 bases are TGTGCCAGCAGCCGTTCTTTCGGGAGCGGCGACGAGCAGTACTTC.

This clonotype showed up many times. The rearrangement uses TRBV29-1 and TRBJ2-3; no reliable D call. This CDR3 is 9 amino acids long. Germline V lookup: CDR1 SQVTM, CDR2 ANQGSEA. Trimming took 6 bases from V and 5 from J, leaving 3 bases between them. CDR3 in amino acids: CSVGDTQYF. CDR3 DNA sequence: TGCAGCGTCGGAGATACGCAGTATTTT.

A few counts support this clonotype. The chain is built from TRBV29-1 and TRBJ2-3, with 7 bases that match TRBD1. Losses at the gene ends were 0 bases for V and 3 bases for J; bases not matched to a gene: 6. CDR1 is SQVTM, CDR2 ANQGSEA, per germline. The CDR3 consists of 15 residues. The CDR3 spells CSVEDLEGATDTQYF. The CDR3, as DNA: TGCAGCGTTGAAGATCTAGAGGGGGCAACAGATACGCAGTATTTT.

For this clonotype: The junction shows a germline mismatch at one end, possibly a read error. The chain joins TRBV7-3 to TRBJ2-1, with a weak D call TRBD2 (5 bases). The germline CDR1 and CDR2 sequences are SGHTA and FQGTGA. CDR3 length: 15 residues. CDR3: CASSTGPNAGNEQLF. CDR3 in DNA: TGTGCCAGCAGCACCGGACCAAATGCGGGCAATGAGCAGTTGTTC.

The chain has TRBV7-9 and TRBJ2-1; TRBD1 aligns across 9 bases. The CDR3 is 15 residues long. Looked up from germline, CDR1 is SEHNR and CDR2 is FQNEAQ (reference sequence). Trimming removed 1 base from V and 6 bases from J; junction bases left unmatched: 4. The CDR3 DNA reads TGTGCCAGCAGCTTAGGGACAGGGGTGCGCAATGAGCAGTTCTTC. Translated, it gives CASSLGTGVRNEQFF.

The chain couples TRBV11-2 to TRBJ2-1; tentatively, D is TRBD2 (5 bases). V was cut by 3 bases and J by 3 bases, with 18 bases left in between. This CDR3 region has 17 residues. Germline CDR1 and CDR2: SGHAT and FQNNGV. The CDR3 nucleotides read TGTGCCAGCAGCTTTGAAGTGGACGTTCGGGGCTACAATGAGCAGTTCTTC. Protein sequence: CASSFEVDVRGYNEQFF.